These 19 T cell receptor beta chains share one sample of origin, sequenced in a study of shared clonotypes between healthy human individuals. Generated by immunoSEQ multiplex PCR, the TCRdb table keeps only in-frame clones and is missing some. The table shows a few million clones, with about 92% occurring only once. Material: naive CD4+ T cells sorted from blood. This sample's subset: CD45RA+ positively selected. The origin of the receptors is a man in his late teens or twenties in good health.

The rearrangement links TRBV2 to TRBJ1-5; D not resolved. The germline CDR1 and CDR2 sequences are SNHLY and FYNNEI. V lost 6 bases and J lost 0, with 15 bases in between. The CDR3 has 16 amino acids. CDR3 sequence (DNA): TGTGCCAGCAGAGTGGAACTTACCCTTAGCAATCAGCCCCAGCATTTT. Its protein is CASRVELTLSNQPQHF.

The CDR3: CSVATGGSIQETQYF. In DNA form, the CDR3 reads TGCAGCGTTGCGACAGGGGGCTCCATCCAAGAGACCCAGTACTTC. This chain uses TRBV29-1 with TRBJ2-5, with TRBD1 identical over 10 bases. V shed 4 bases, J shed 1 base, and the junction held 6 bases outside the gene matches. This CDR3 is built from 15 residues. From germline, CDR1 is SQVTM and CDR2 ANQGSEA.

The CDR3 DNA reads TGTGCCAGCAGTGATTGGGCCGCCAGGGATGAGCAGTTCTTC. It yields the protein CASSDWAARDEQFF. The chain recombines TRBV2 with TRBJ2-1, with TRBD1 as a possible D gene (5 bases). Germline loops: CDR1 SNHLY, CDR2 FYNNEI. Trimming left V 3 bases short and J 8 bases short, with 14 bases between. The CDR3 consists of 14 residues.

The V call is TRBV29-1, the J call TRBJ1-2; unclear D gene. V lost 3 bases to trimming and J lost 7 bases, with 3 bases between them. This CDR3 contains 9 residues. The germline CDR1 and CDR2 sequences are SQVTM and ANQGSEA. The CDR3 DNA follows: TGCAGCGTTGACGGTGGCTACACCTTC. Translated, it gives CSVDGGYTF.

This chain links TRBV10-3 with TRBJ2-3; tentative D call: TRBD1 (5 bases). With 6 bases removed from V and 1 base from J, the gap between germline ends came to 11 bases. Germline V gene data show CDR1 as ENHRY and CDR2 as SYGVKD. There are 14 residues in the CDR3. CDR3 region: CAISRQHGTDTQYF. In nucleotides, the CDR3 is TGTGCCATCAGCCGACAGCACGGCACAGATACGCAGTATTTT.

The rearrangement joins TRBV25-1 to TRBJ2-3; no firm D call. Deletions cut 2 bases from V and 6 bases from J, with 6 bases between. Per germline, CDR1 MGHDK and CDR2 SYGVNS. The CDR3 extends over 12 amino acids. The CDR3 spells CASSELMDTQYF. The CDR3 bases are TGTGCCAGCAGTGAACTTATGGATACGCAGTATTTT.

The V and J genes are TRBV6-5 and TRBJ1-6; 7 bases line up with TRBD1. Germline CDR1 is MNHEY and CDR2 is SVGAGI. The CDR3 has 15 residues. V gave up 2 bases and J gave up 7 bases; unmatched junction bases: 5. CDR3 sequence (DNA): TGTGCCAGCAGTTACGAGACAGGGACCAATTCACCCCTCCACTTT. Protein sequence: CASSYETGTNSPLHF.

V usage is TRBV28 and J usage is TRBJ1-5; D remains unclear. This CDR3 is 11 amino acids long. V lost 4 bases to trimming and J lost 11 bases, with 9 bases between them. CDR1 MDHEN and CDR2 SYDVKM come from the germline V gene. CDR3 coding DNA: TGTGCCAGCAGTTCACTTCCGGCCCAGCATTTT. Translation gives CASSSLPAQHF.

This chain uses TRBV15 with TRBJ2-7; perhaps TRBD1 as D (6 bases). The germline CDR1 and CDR2 sequences are LNHNV and YYDKDF (reference sequence). The V and J ends lost 2 bases and 1 base respectively, with 12 bases between them. The CDR3 spans 15 residues. The CDR3 bases are TGTGCCACCAGCAGACTCCGGACAGAGTCCTACGAGCAGTACTTC. This sequence encodes CATSRLRTESYEQYF.

This chain connects TRBV19 to TRBJ1-1, with 9 positions matching TRBD1. Germline assignment: CDR1 LNHDA and CDR2 SQIVND (reference sequence). V lost 1 base, J lost 5 bases, and 5 bases stayed unmatched. The CDR3 is 15 amino acids. The CDR3 sequence is CASSIGRTGVTEAFF. In DNA, the CDR3 is TGTGCCAGTAGTATAGGCCGGACAGGGGTTACTGAAGCTTTCTTT. The whole variable domain, remainder taken from reference TRBV19 and TRBJ1-1, is DGGITQSPKYLFRKEGQNVTLSCEQNLNHDAMYWYRQDPGQGLRLIYYSQIVNDFQKGDIAEGYSVSREKKESFPLTVTSAQKNPTAFYLCASSIGRTGVTEAFFGQGTRLTVV.

In its sample, this clone was seen a few times. The chain combines TRBV30 with TRBJ1-1, with D maybe TRBD1 (6 bases). CDR3 length equals 14 residues. The V end lost 3 bases, the J end lost 0 bases, and 11 bases lay between the germline ends. Germline V gene lookup returns CDR1 GTSNPN and CDR2 SVGIG (reference sequence). The CDR3 sequence: CAWRSGQLNTEAFF. CDR3 DNA sequence: TGTGCCTGGAGGTCAGGACAGCTGAACACTGAAGCTTTCTTT.

V usage is TRBV2 and J usage is TRBJ2-7, with a possible D match to TRBD1 (5 bases). This CDR3 spans 13 amino acids. The ends were cut back, 1 base at V and 2 bases at J, with 6 bases in the middle. Germline V CDR1 and CDR2: SNHLY, FYNNEI. CDR3: CASSEETAYEQYF. The CDR3 DNA reads TGTGCCAGCAGTGAAGAGACAGCCTACGAGCAGTACTTC.

The rearrangement uses TRBV10-3 and TRBJ1-1; D may be TRBD1 (5 bases). CDR3 size: 13 residues. V was clipped by 11 bases and J by 7 bases, with 20 bases between them. Germline CDR1 reads ENHRY; CDR2 reads SYGVKD. CDR3: CAASRDVEGEAFF. For the CDR3, the DNA is TGTGCCGCCAGCCGGGACGTGGAGGGTGAAGCTTTCTTT.

This clone was found a few times. Other DNA sequences in the sample encode the same CDR3. This chain links TRBV5-1 with TRBJ1-1; possibly TRBD1 for D (5 bases). Germline lookup yields CDR1 SGHRS and CDR2 YFSETQ. Trimming stripped 3 bases from V and 2 bases from J, with 11 bases between. CDR3 length: 14 amino acids. This CDR3 reads CASSSGTANTEAFF. The CDR3 DNA reads TGCGCCAGCAGCTCTGGGACGGCTAACACTGAAGCTTTCTTT.

CDR3 residues: CASSKTTGVLSGANVLTF. The CDR3 DNA reads TGTGCCAGCAGCAAAACGACAGGGGTCCTCTCTGGGGCCAACGTCCTGACTTTC. This chain connects TRBV5-6 to TRBJ2-6; TRBD1 aligns across 8 bases. Germline values: CDR1 SGHDT, CDR2 YYEEEE. The CDR3 runs 18 residues. J was trimmed by 0 bases and V by 4 bases; bases with no gene match: 9. The variable domain in full, with the rest retrieved from reference TRBV5-6 and TRBJ2-6, is DAGVTQSPTHLIKTRGQQVTLRCSPKSGHDTVSWYQQALGQGPQFIFQYYEEEERQRGNFPDRFSGHQFPNYSSELNVNALLLGDSALYLCASSKTTGVLSGANVLTFGAGSRLTVL.

This chain connects TRBV11-2 to TRBJ2-7; 7 bases line up with TRBD2. This CDR3 is built from 15 residues. The V gene end was trimmed by 5 bases and the J gene end by 3 bases; junction bases not matched to a gene: 10. Germline V lookup: CDR1 SGHAT, CDR2 FQNNGV. CDR3 residues: CASSRTIRGDYEQYF. Here the CDR3 DNA reads TGTGCCAGCAGCCGGACAATACGGGGGGACTACGAGCAGTACTTC.

This sequence joins TRBV5-1 and TRBJ2-3; the D gene is possibly TRBD1 (5 bases). The CDR3 extends over 15 amino acids. Germline CDR1 SGHRS, CDR2 YFSETQ. Trimming pared 0 bases from V and 2 bases from J, leaving 10 bases between. The chain's CDR3 is CASSLVTGYTDTQYF. CDR3 DNA: TGCGCCAGCAGCTTGGTAACAGGTTACACAGATACGCAGTATTTT. Full variable domain (rest looked up from reference TRBV5-1 and TRBJ2-3): KAGVTQTPRYLIKTRGQQVTLSCSPISGHRSVSWYQQTPGQGLQFLFEYFSETQRNKGNFPGRFSGRQFSNSRSEMNVSTLELGDSALYLCASSLVTGYTDTQYFGPGTRLTVL.

The rearrangement uses TRBV6-5 and TRBJ1-5; TRBD1 aligns across 9 bases. The CDR3 consists of 15 residues. With 5 bases clipped from V and 4 bases from J, the junction kept 6 bases outside the gene matches. Looked up from germline, CDR1 is MNHEY and CDR2 is SVGAGI. The CDR3 region has the DNA TGTGCCAGCAGTACACAGGGGGCTGAAAATCAGCCCCAGCATTTT. This codes for CASSTQGAENQPQHF.

This clone was seen only once. The sample holds other DNA sequences that translate to the same CDR3. The rearrangement links TRBV30 to TRBJ1-1; D unresolved. V lost 0 bases to trimming and J lost 5 bases, with 4 bases between them. The CDR3 extends over 11 amino acids. The germline gives CDR1 GTSNPN, CDR2 SVGIG (reference sequence). The chain's CDR3 is CAWSVLTEAFF. In nucleotides, the CDR3 is TGTGCCTGGAGTGTACTTACTGAAGCTTTCTTT.